This TCR beta chain was profiled in a study of blood T cell repertoires in COVID-19. Study-wide background: Samples of COVID-19 (acute and convalescent) were obtained from the United States, Italy and Spain. T cells, B-cell-depleted T cells, or PBMCs supplied cDNA or gDNA.

As handled by the study authors: It was from reference gene primer amplification that nucleated cell counts were estimated. Clones were read by immunoSEQ multiplex PCR, and TCRdb kept only the in-frame ones, dropping some. The V and J calls and clone size come from that table; D and trimming were worked out from the DNA. The top ten hold 6.5% to 9% of the sample, which has roughly 46,000 clones, roughly 80% seen once. Trimming removed 0 bases from V and 5 bases from J, with 6 bases in between. The CDR3 totals 13 residues. Per germline, CDR1 SGHRS and CDR2 YFSETQ. Input material: peripheral blood. The receptor was isolated from a man in his 60s with active COVID-19. The V call is TRBV5-1, the J call TRBJ1-5; D gene ambiguous. The CDR3 here is CASSLAGYQPQHF. DNA of the CDR3: TGCGCCAGCAGCTTGGCGGGGTATCAGCCCCAGCATTTT.